This record covers a single TCR beta chain. Some clones are missing from TCRdb's copy, which holds only in-frame ones; the method was immunoSEQ multiplex PCR. The table lists 49,000 or so clones, roughly 80% of them singletons. This CDR3 has 16 amino acids. V lost 6 bases, J lost 4 bases, and 8 bases stayed unmatched. Germline loops: CDR1 SNHLY, CDR2 FYNNEI. This record belongs to a study of PD-1 blockade in mismatch repair-deficient tumors. Study information: Patients had around 12 mismatch repair-deficient cancer types, all previously treated and progressing.

Mismatch repair deficiency was confirmed in all patients, by PCR or immunohistochemistry. The chain uses TRBV2 and TRBJ2-1; TRBD2 aligns across 11 bases. The receptor was isolated from an adult with mismatch repair-deficient cancer. The specimen comprised peripheral blood, sampled about 4.5 months after starting pembrolizumab. As DNA, the CDR3 is TGTGCCAGCAGGTTAATCGGGACTAGCGGATACAATGAGCAGTTCTTC. Residues: CASRLIGTSGYNEQFF.